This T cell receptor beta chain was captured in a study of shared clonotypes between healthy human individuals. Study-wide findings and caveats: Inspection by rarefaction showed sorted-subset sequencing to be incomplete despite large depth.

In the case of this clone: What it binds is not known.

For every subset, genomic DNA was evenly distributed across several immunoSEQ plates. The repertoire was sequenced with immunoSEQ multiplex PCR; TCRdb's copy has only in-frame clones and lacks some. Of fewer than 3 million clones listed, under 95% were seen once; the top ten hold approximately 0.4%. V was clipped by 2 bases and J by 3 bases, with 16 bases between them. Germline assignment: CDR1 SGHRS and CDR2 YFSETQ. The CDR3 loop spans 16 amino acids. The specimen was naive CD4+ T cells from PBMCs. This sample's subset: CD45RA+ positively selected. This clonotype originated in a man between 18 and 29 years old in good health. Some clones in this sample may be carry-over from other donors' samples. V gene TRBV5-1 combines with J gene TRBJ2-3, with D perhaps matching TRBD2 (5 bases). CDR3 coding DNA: TGCGCCAGCAGCTTAGGCGGAGGTCAATCGACAGATACGCAGTATTTT. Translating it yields CASSLGGGQSTDTQYF.